This TCR beta chain was captured in a study of OX40 agonist ivuxolimab in advanced cancers. Study conclusions and caveats: Clonal expansion from baseline to week 6 occurred in both CD4+ and CD8+ T cells.

Repertoires were generated with immunoSEQ multiplex PCR, while TCRdb's copy carries only in-frame clones and drops some. Of about 46,000 clones in the sample, 88% are singletons; the top ten hold roughly three fifths. The CDR3 sequence is 14 residues long. Germline V CDR1 and CDR2: SGHNT, YENEEA. The V gene lost 4 bases and the J gene lost 2 bases, with 12 bases spanning the gap. If patients had autoimmune disease history or systemic immunosuppression, they were excluded. Concerning this clone: The antigen is unknown.

This clonotype was sampled from an adult with an advanced solid tumor such as melanoma, head and neck, liver or kidney cancer. This material consisted of CD4+ or CD8+ T cells sorted from blood, taken in a trial of the OX40 agonist ivuxolimab. The rearrangement links TRBV11-3 to TRBJ2-7; no definite D call. CDR3 sequence: CASSSPTNPYEQYF. Here the CDR3 DNA reads TGTGCCAGCAGCTCCCCCACAAACCCCTACGAGCAGTACTTC.